Listed here are 8 T cell receptor beta chains from one sample, sequenced in a study of cytomegalovirus exposure and HLA in healthy donors. The PCR made use of 60 Vbeta and 13 Jbeta primers. The protocol was immunoSEQ multiplex PCR, while the TCRdb copy is restricted to in-frame clones and leaves out a portion. This table holds around 150,000 clones, about 75% found once. Material for sequencing was PBMCs. The receptors were sampled from a woman aged 45-60 years in good health and CMV-seropositive.

This rearrangement joins TRBV6-6 to TRBJ2-1, with D tentatively TRBD2 (5 bases). Looked up from germline, CDR1 is MNHNY and CDR2 is SVGAGI (reference sequence). Trimming removed 2 bases from V and 7 bases from J, with 15 bases in between. The CDR3 runs 15 residues. The CDR3 spells CASSYRADLGNEQFF. In nucleotides, the CDR3 is TGTGCCAGCAGTTACCGAGCGGACTTAGGGAATGAGCAGTTCTTC.

The chain couples TRBV2 to TRBJ2-2; 8 nucleotides agree with TRBD1. V dropped 5 bases and J dropped 5; count of bases not matched to a gene: 4. Germline V gives CDR1 SNHLY, CDR2 FYNNEI. This CDR3 contains 14 residues. CDR3 DNA: TGTGCCAGCAGTACCGGGACAGGTACCGGGGAGCTGTTTTTT. It specifies CASSTGTGTGELFF.

V gene TRBV27 combines with J gene TRBJ2-1; 8 bases fit TRBD2. This CDR3 spans 13 amino acids. In germline, CDR1 is MNHEY, CDR2 SMNVEV (reference sequence). V shed 6 bases and J 8 bases; nucleotides not matched to a gene: 6. CDR3 protein: CASRSGSSDEQFF. The CDR3 DNA reads TGTGCCAGCAGAAGCGGGAGTTCTGATGAGCAGTTCTTC.

V and J are TRBV6-6 and TRBJ2-3, with D possibly matching TRBD1 (6 bases). Germline V gene lookup returns CDR1 MNHNY and CDR2 SVGAGI (reference sequence). There are 14 residues in the CDR3. V was cut by 7 bases and J by 4 bases, with 15 bases left in between. CDR3 sequence: CASNNRAMADTQYF. In DNA, the CDR3 is TGTGCCAGCAACAACAGGGCCATGGCAGATACGCAGTATTTT.

Turning to this clone: This same CDR3 is encoded by further DNA sequences in the sample. J is TRBJ2-7 and V is TRBV7-9; D is possibly TRBD1 (5 bases). The CDR3 covers 12 residues. Germline lookup yields CDR1 SEHNR and CDR2 FQNEAQ (reference sequence). V was trimmed by 4 bases and J by 3 bases, leaving 7 bases between them. The CDR3, as DNA: TGTGCCAGCAGCTCTCAGGGCTACGAGCAGTACTTC. This translates into CASSSQGYEQYF.

The V and J genes are TRBV2 and TRBJ2-1; 11 nucleotides line up with TRBD2. Germline trimming cut 9 bases from V and 4 bases from J; bases unmatched to any gene: 8. The CDR3 totals 15 residues. The germline V gene encodes CDR1 SNHLY and CDR2 FYNNEI. CDR3 amino acids: CARRTGTSGYNEQFF. CDR3 bases: TGTGCCAGAAGAACCGGGACTAGCGGTTACAATGAGCAGTTCTTC.

V usage is TRBV9 and J usage is TRBJ1-1; D perhaps matches TRBD1 (6 bases). Germline CDR1 is SGDLS and CDR2 is YYNGEE. The CDR3 runs to 16 residues. Trimming removed 1 base at V and 4 bases at J, with 17 bases between. CDR3 nucleotide sequence: TGTGCCAGCAGCGTATCCCCCTCGGGCAGGGGCACTGAAGCTTTCTTT. Translated: CASSVSPSGRGTEAFF.

The sample holds a few counts of this clone. V is TRBV10-1 and J is TRBJ2-1; unclear D gene. The germline V gene encodes CDR1 WNHNN and CDR2 SYGVQD (reference sequence). With 3 bases removed from V and 6 bases from J, the gap between germline ends came to 3 bases. CDR3 size: 11 residues. The CDR3 here is CASSDSNEQFF. CDR3 coding DNA: TGCGCCAGCAGTGACAGCAATGAGCAGTTCTTC.